These 21 T cell receptor beta chains originate from one sample sequenced in a study of blood T cell repertoires in COVID-19. Profiling relied on immunoSEQ multiplex PCR, and the TCRdb table lists in-frame clones only, not all of them. The profile covers about 250,000 clones, with about 82% appearing a single time and approximately 5% taken by the ten largest. Sequenced input: peripheral blood. The receptors stem from a woman of 80 years or more with COVID-19, enrolled during active disease.

The chain has TRBV7-2 and TRBJ2-7; 8 nucleotides match TRBD1. Germline V CDR1 and CDR2: SGHTA, FQGNSA. Trimming took 0 bases from V and 12 from J; bases not matched to a gene: 4. The CDR3 length is 12 residues. Here the CDR3 reads CASSLAPGGMYF. In nucleotides, the CDR3 is TGTGCCAGCAGCTTAGCCCCAGGGGGCATGTACTTC.

This chain joins TRBV4-1 and TRBJ2-1, with 8 bases lining up with TRBD2. Trimming cost V 0 bases and J 5 bases; bases outside gene matches: 9. CDR3 size: 17 residues. Germline V CDR1 and CDR2: MGHRA, YSYEKL. CDR3 bases: TGCGCCAGCAGCCAAGAGGGCGCGGGGGGCCTGAACAATGAGCAGTTCTTC. It specifies CASSQEGAGGLNNEQFF.

The chain carries TRBV6-5 and TRBJ1-1; 10 bases fit TRBD1. Per germline, CDR1 MNHEY and CDR2 SVGAGI. The CDR3 sequence is 14 residues long. Trimming cost V 6 bases and J 4 bases; bases outside gene matches: 5. CDR3 amino acids: CASSRDRGGTEAFF. The DNA for the CDR3 is TGTGCCAGCAGCCGGGACAGGGGCGGCACTGAAGCTTTCTTT.

The chain combines TRBV27 with TRBJ1-2; no reliable D call. This CDR3 comprises 15 residues. Per the germline V gene, CDR1 is MNHEY and CDR2 is SMNVEV (reference sequence). The ends were cut back, 0 bases at V and 5 bases at J, with 13 bases in the middle. For the CDR3, the DNA is TGTGCCAGCAGTTTATCGATGTCGGCAGGTTATGGCTACACCTTC. Protein sequence: CASSLSMSAGYGYTF.

In DNA, the CDR3 is TGTGCCAGCAGGATACAACTCGGGGAGGGGGGGCAGTATTTT. Its translation: CASRIQLGEGGQYF. The chain has TRBV2 and TRBJ2-3; D might be TRBD2 (7 bases). The CDR3 spans 14 residues. V was trimmed by 6 bases and J by 11 bases, leaving 21 bases between them. The germline V gene encodes CDR1 SNHLY and CDR2 FYNNEI.

This chain connects TRBV6-5 to TRBJ1-6; 7 bases fit TRBD1. The trim removed 7 bases at V and 6 bases at J, leaving 9 bases unmatched. This CDR3 contains 15 residues. Germline CDR1 and CDR2: MNHEY and SVGAGI. The CDR3 region is CASINGQVINSPLHF. Written as DNA, the CDR3 is TGTGCCAGCATCAACGGACAGGTTATTAATTCACCCCTCCACTTT.

The genes are TRBV7-2 and TRBJ2-5; D may be TRBD1 (6 bases). The V and J ends lost 3 bases and 7 bases respectively, with 15 bases between them. Germline lookup yields CDR1 SGHTA and CDR2 FQGNSA. This CDR3 is built from 14 residues. CDR3 amino acids: CASSFSGDAGTQYF. As DNA, the CDR3 is TGTGCCAGCAGCTTCTCAGGGGATGCCGGGACCCAGTACTTC. Looking up the rest from reference TRBV7-2 and TRBJ2-5 gives the full variable domain: GAGVSQSPSNKVTEKGKDVELRCDPISGHTALYWYRQSLGQGLEFLIYFQGNSAPDKSGLPSDRFSAERTGGSVSTLTIQRTQQEDSAVYLCASSFSGDAGTQYFGPGTRLLVL.

CDR3 bases: TGTGCCAGCAGCTCCCCTAGTGGGAACACTGAAGCTTTCTTT. It translates to CASSSPSGNTEAFF. The V and J genes are TRBV7-3 and TRBJ1-1; D not resolved. Germline V CDR1 and CDR2: SGHTA, FQGTGA. This CDR3 comprises 14 residues. V lost 4 bases and J 1 base, leaving 10 bases between the germline ends.

This chain links TRBV7-8 with TRBJ2-5; a possible D gene is TRBD2 (5 bases). The CDR3 has 14 residues. The ends were cut back, 5 bases at V and 2 bases at J, with 12 bases in the middle. CDR1 SGHVS and CDR2 FQNEAQ come from the germline V gene. DNA for the CDR3: TGTGCCAGCAGCCCTGGACTTCCTCAAGAGACCCAGTACTTC. This sequence encodes CASSPGLPQETQYF.

This chain joins TRBV7-2 and TRBJ1-5, with a weak D call TRBD1 (5 bases). The CDR3 consists of 14 residues. Per germline, CDR1 SGHTA and CDR2 FQGNSA. V lost 9 bases and J 3 bases, leaving 15 bases between the germline ends. CDR3 protein: CASSAGESNQPQHF. CDR3 nucleotide sequence: TGTGCCAGTTCGGCGGGGGAGTCCAATCAGCCCCAGCATTTT.

The V call is TRBV6-5, the J call TRBJ2-4, with 8 bases matching TRBD1. The junction had 4 bases not matched to a gene; V was cut back by 0 bases and J by 6 bases. The CDR3 consists of 15 residues. The germline V gene encodes CDR1 MNHEY and CDR2 SVGAGI. CDR3 bases: TGTGCCAGCAGTTACTCCCCAGGGGGCAGAAACATTCAGTACTTC. Translated: CASSYSPGGRNIQYF.

This rearrangement joins TRBV28 to TRBJ1-2; 8 positions match TRBD1. Trimming removed 6 bases from V and 0 bases from J; junction bases left unmatched: 6. Germline V gene lookup returns CDR1 MDHEN and CDR2 SYDVKM. This CDR3 region has 15 residues. Written as DNA, the CDR3 is TGTGCCAGCAGGCCGACAGGGGTTACTAACTATGGCTACACCTTC. It yields the protein CASRPTGVTNYGYTF.

This CDR3 reads CASSLQGAGANVLTF. Written as DNA, the CDR3 is TGTGCCAGCAGCTTACAGGGGGCTGGGGCCAACGTCCTGACTTTC. The chain is built from TRBV7-2 and TRBJ2-6; 7 nucleotides line up with TRBD1. The V gene end was trimmed by 2 bases and the J gene end by 2 bases; junction bases not matched to a gene: 0. The CDR3 runs to 15 residues. In germline, CDR1 is SGHTA, CDR2 FQGNSA.

V and J are TRBV14 and TRBJ2-7; D perhaps matches TRBD1 (5 bases). Germline loops: CDR1 SGHDN, CDR2 FVKESK. The CDR3 extends over 14 amino acids. Trimming removed 4 bases from V and 1 base from J, with 11 bases in between. Here the CDR3 reads CASSREGASYEQYF. The CDR3, as DNA: TGTGCCAGCAGCCGTGAAGGGGCTTCCTACGAGCAGTACTTC. Full variable domain (outside the CDR3, taken from reference TRBV14 and TRBJ2-7): EAGVTQFPSHSVIEKGQTVTLRCDPISGHDNLYWYRRVMGKEIKFLLHFVKESKQDESGMPNNRFLAERTGGTYSTLKVQPAELEDSGVYFCASSREGASYEQYFGPGTRLTVT.

This clone showed up just once. The chain has TRBV5-1 and TRBJ2-2, with TRBD2 identical over 10 bases. Losses at the gene ends were 0 bases for V and 4 bases for J; bases not matched to a gene: 3. Germline assignment: CDR1 SGHRS and CDR2 YFSETQ. The CDR3 runs 16 residues. This chain's CDR3 is CASSLERGGTTGELFF. Written as DNA, the CDR3 is TGCGCCAGCAGCTTGGAGCGGGGGGGTACCACCGGGGAGCTGTTTTTT.

Ten or more counts support this clone. The rearrangement links TRBV6-2 or TRBV6-3 to TRBJ1-3, with 7 bases that match TRBD1. Germline values: CDR1 MNHEY, CDR2 SVGEGT. The CDR3 contains 16 residues. V was clipped by 2 bases and J by 0 bases; unmatched bases: 4. CDR3 residues: CASSYVTGSSGNTIYF. CDR3 bases: TGTGCCAGCAGTTACGTGACAGGGAGCTCTGGAAACACCATATATTTT.

The chain has TRBV19 and TRBJ1-5; D may be TRBD1 (5 bases). The CDR3 covers 15 residues. Germline-derived CDR1 and CDR2 are LNHDA and SQIVND (reference sequence). The V and J ends lost 9 bases and 4 bases respectively, with 19 bases between them. CDR3 DNA sequence: TGTGCCAGCAGAGGGGAGGTAAGGCCTAATCAGCCCCAGCATTTT. Its protein is CASRGEVRPNQPQHF.

This clone was seen only once. J is TRBJ1-1 and V is TRBV28, with 7 bases fitting TRBD1. Germline CDR1 is MDHEN and CDR2 is SYDVKM. The V segment lost 6 bases and the J segment 2 bases; nucleotides outside the gene matches: 9. The CDR3 has 15 residues. This CDR3 is CASSPLTGVNTEAFF. CDR3 nucleotides: TGTGCCAGCAGCCCCCTAACAGGGGTTAACACTGAAGCTTTCTTT.

The CDR3 region has the DNA TGTGCCAGCAGTTACACCGGGACAGGGGTTTTTGAAGCTTTCTTT. This encodes CASSYTGTGVFEAFF. The chain joins TRBV6-5 to TRBJ1-1; 10 bases line up with TRBD1. Unmatched junction bases numbered 7, after V lost 2 bases and J lost 7 bases. Germline-derived CDR1 and CDR2 are MNHEY and SVGAGI. CDR3 size: 15 residues.

This chain uses TRBV28 with TRBJ1-4; TRBD1 aligns across 12 bases. V shed 7 bases, J shed 7 bases, and the junction held 7 bases outside the gene matches. The CDR3 is made up of 15 amino acids. The germline V gene has CDR1 MDHEN and CDR2 SYDVKM. CDR3: CASTFGTGGGEKLFF. CDR3 nucleotide sequence: TGTGCCAGCACCTTTGGGACAGGGGGCGGTGAAAAACTGTTTTTT. Full variable domain (rest looked up from reference TRBV28 and TRBJ1-4): DVKVTQSSRYLVKRTGEKVFLECVQDMDHENMFWYRQDPGLGLRLIYFSYDVKMKEKGDIPEGYSVSREKKERFSLILESASTNQTSMYLCASTFGTGGGEKLFFGSGTQLSVL.

This clone was counted only a few times. This sequence joins TRBV28 and TRBJ2-5; D possibly corresponds to TRBD2 (5 bases). V was pared by 3 bases and J by 5 bases, with 10 bases between. Germline V lookup: CDR1 MDHEN, CDR2 SYDVKM. This CDR3 has 13 residues. The CDR3 region has the DNA TGTGCCAGCAGTTTTTCCGGGATGGAGACCCAGTACTTC. Its protein product is CASSFSGMETQYF.